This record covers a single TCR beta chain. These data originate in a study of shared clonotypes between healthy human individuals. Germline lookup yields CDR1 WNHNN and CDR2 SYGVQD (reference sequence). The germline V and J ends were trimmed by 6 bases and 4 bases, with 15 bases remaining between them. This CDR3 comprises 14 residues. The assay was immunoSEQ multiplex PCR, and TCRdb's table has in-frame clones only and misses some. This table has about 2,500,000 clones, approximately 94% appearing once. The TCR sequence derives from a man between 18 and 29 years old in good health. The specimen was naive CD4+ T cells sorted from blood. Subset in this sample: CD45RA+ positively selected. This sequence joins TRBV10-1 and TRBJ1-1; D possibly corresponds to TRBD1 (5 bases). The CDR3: CASSPGGVPTEAFF. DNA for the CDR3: TGCGCCAGCAGCCCGGGGGGGGTACCCACTGAAGCTTTCTTT.